Reported below is one T cell receptor (beta chain). Its target is not known. This specimen belongs to a study of graft-versus-host responses after intestinal transplantation. Produced via immunoSEQ multiplex PCR; TCRdb's table is partial and in-frame only. Of over 80,000 clones in the sample, 90% to 95% are singletons; the top ten hold about 0.18%. The CDR3 length is 12 residues. Germline CDR1 reads SGHRS; CDR2 reads YFSETQ. V lost 4 bases and J 3 bases, leaving 8 bases between the germline ends. The sample here was unstimulated CD4+ T cells sorted from spleen or lymph node cells, taken before transplant. This sequence was found in a human donor who was the organ donor for an intestinal transplant. This chain connects TRBV5-1 to TRBJ2-7; a possible D gene is TRBD2 (5 bases). The CDR3 region has the DNA TGCGCCAGCAGCGACGGGAACTACGAGCAGTACTTC. Protein sequence: CASSDGNYEQYF.